This T cell receptor (beta chain) is from a study of glioma-infiltrating T cells. Comments on this clonotype: Relative to the germline gene, one junction end is altered; a read error may explain this.

This CDR3 is 13 amino acids long. Germline V gene lookup returns CDR1 MDHEN and CDR2 SYDVKM. Using RNA template, CDR3s of TCR alpha and beta were amplified with iRepertoire arm-PCR. One entry per CDR3 protein, called by TCRdb with MiXCR from the multiplex PCR reads. This table holds around 350,000 distinct CDR3 sequences, about two fifths found once. The chain uses TRBV28 and TRBJ2-7; 11 bases match TRBD1. Material for sequencing was glioma tissue, nonneoplastic brain tissue, or PBMCs (not recorded which). The sequence came from a human donor with low-grade glioma or glioblastoma, undergoing nonglioma brain surgery, or in good health (not recorded which). CDR3 amino acids: CASSLDRGHEQCF. The CDR3, as DNA: TGTGCCAGCAGCCTGGACAGGGGGCACGAGCAGTGCTTC.